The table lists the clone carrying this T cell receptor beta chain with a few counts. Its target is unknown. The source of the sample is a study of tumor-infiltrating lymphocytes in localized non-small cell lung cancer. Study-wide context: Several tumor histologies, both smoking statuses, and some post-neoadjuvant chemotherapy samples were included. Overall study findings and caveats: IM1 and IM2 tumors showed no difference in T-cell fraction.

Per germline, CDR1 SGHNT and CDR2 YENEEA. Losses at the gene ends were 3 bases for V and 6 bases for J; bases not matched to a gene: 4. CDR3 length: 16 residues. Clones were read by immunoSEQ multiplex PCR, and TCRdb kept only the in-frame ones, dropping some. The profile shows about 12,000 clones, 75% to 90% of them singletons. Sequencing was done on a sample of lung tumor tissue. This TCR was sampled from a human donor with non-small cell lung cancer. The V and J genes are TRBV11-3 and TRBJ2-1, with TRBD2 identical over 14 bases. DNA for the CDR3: TGTGCCAGCAGCTTGACTAGCGGGGGGGCATCCAATGAGCAGTTCTTC. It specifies CASSLTSGGASNEQFF.